Listed here are 7 T cell receptor beta chains from one sample, sequenced in a study of vaccination and CD4 T cells after COVID-19 (dated by TCRdb to between 2021 and 2022). The sample's treatment or condition, from its label and the paper: approximately nine-day PBMC culture with coronavirus spike peptide pools or control peptides (ViraFEST assay). CD4+ T cells from unexposed donors were collected before the COVID-19 pandemic (2011-2018). The library was generated by PCR. The run used an Illumina iSeq 100. TCR sequencing of DNA from cultured CD4+ T cells used the Oncomine TCR Beta short-read assay at the Johns Hopkins FTIC core. The public sequencing data were trimmed at Q25 with fastp and processed into clonotypes with MiXCR by TCRdb, which kept only in-frame beta chains. Each CDR3 protein gets just one entry, which takes the most common genes and DNA from the rows behind it. The sample table records approximately 7,300 distinct CDR3 sequences; 35% of these occur just once. Of the sample, 25% to 30% falls within the top ten clones.

Antigens for these TCRs are unknown. Sample: CD4+ T cells from blood, cultured in vitro. These TCRs come from a human donor in good health.

This clonotype was seen only a few times. The V gene is TRBV6-4, the J gene TRBJ2-3; D gene unclear. This CDR3 has 13 amino acids. CDR1 and CDR2 from the germline V gene are MRHNA and SNTAGT. The germline V and J ends were trimmed by 3 bases and 6 bases, with 10 bases remaining between them. CDR3 sequence reads: CASSEGETDTQYF. Here the CDR3 DNA reads TGTGCCAGCAGTGAGGGTGAAACGGATACGCAGTATTTT.

This clonotype was observed a handful of times. V is TRBV7-9 and J is TRBJ2-5, with 13 nucleotides matching TRBD2. V was pared by 5 bases and J by 4 bases, with 10 bases of the junction left unmatched. The CDR3 sequence is 17 residues long. Germline V gene sequence: CDR1 SEHNR, CDR2 FQNEAQ (reference sequence). CDR3 bases: TGTGCCAGCAGCGCCTCCAGACTAGCGGGGGGTGTAGAGACCCAGTACTTC. This codes for CASSASRLAGGVETQYF.

The chain is built from TRBV7-9 and TRBJ2-2; 9 nucleotides agree with TRBD1. Unmatched junction bases numbered 4, after V lost 7 bases and J lost 1 base. Germline V gene sequence: CDR1 SEHNR, CDR2 FQNEAQ (reference sequence). The CDR3 extends over 15 amino acids. For the CDR3, the DNA is TGTGCCAGCACCGGACAGGGGCGGAACACCGGGGAGCTGTTTTTT. Residues: CASTGQGRNTGELFF.

CDR3 loop: CASSVALYNSPLHF. Here the CDR3 DNA reads TGTGCCAGCAGCGTAGCGCTTTATAATTCACCCCTCCACTTT. V is TRBV9 and J is TRBJ1-6; D unclear. The germline V gene has CDR1 SGDLS and CDR2 YYNGEE. The CDR3 totals 14 residues. Trimming removed 0 bases from V and 4 bases from J, with 5 bases in between.

Judged by abundance, this clonotype is medium-sized. This rearrangement joins TRBV27 to TRBJ1-5; D not resolved. The CDR3 totals 12 residues. CDR1 and CDR2 from the germline V gene are MNHEY and SMNVEV (reference sequence). The V and J ends lost 6 bases and 7 bases respectively, with 10 bases between them. Written as DNA, the CDR3 is TGTGCCAGCAGAAGTGCAGGCCAGCCCCAGCATTTT. Translation gives CASRSAGQPQHF.

This clonotype was observed a few times. The chain carries TRBV27 and TRBJ1-5; TRBD1 is a possible D gene (5 bases). The germline V gene encodes CDR1 MNHEY and CDR2 SMNVEV (reference sequence). This CDR3 contains 16 residues. Trimming cost V 4 bases and J 2 bases, with 15 bases left between them. CDR3 loop: CASSSITRGGNQPQHF. DNA for the CDR3: TGTGCCAGCAGTTCCATCACCCGAGGGGGCAATCAGCCCCAGCATTTT.

The chain recombines TRBV6-1 with TRBJ1-6; D is undetermined. There are 14 residues in the CDR3. Between the trimmed V and J ends, which lost 5 bases and 7 bases, there was a span of 12 bases. Germline assignment: CDR1 MNHNS and CDR2 SASEGT. CDR3 nucleotide sequence: TGTGCCAGCAGTCCCTGGGGTGGAAATTCACCCCTCCACTTT. It encodes CASSPWGGNSPLHF.